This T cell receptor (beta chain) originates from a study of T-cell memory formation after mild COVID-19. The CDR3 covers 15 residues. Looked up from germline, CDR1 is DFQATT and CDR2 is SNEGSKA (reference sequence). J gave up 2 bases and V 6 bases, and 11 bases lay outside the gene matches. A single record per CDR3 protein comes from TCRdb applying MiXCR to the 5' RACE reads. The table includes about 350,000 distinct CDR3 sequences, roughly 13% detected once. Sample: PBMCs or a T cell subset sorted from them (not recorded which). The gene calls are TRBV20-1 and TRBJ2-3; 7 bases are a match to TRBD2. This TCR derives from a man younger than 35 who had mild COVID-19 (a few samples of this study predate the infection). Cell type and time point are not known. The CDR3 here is CSARNLADLTDTQYF. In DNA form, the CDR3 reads TGCAGTGCCCGAAACCTAGCGGACCTCACAGATACGCAGTATTTT.